Listed below are T cell receptor beta chains from one sample, sequenced in a study of Graves' ophthalmopathy and Graves' hyperthyroidism. Via MiXCR, TCRdb re-called the multiplex PCR reads, giving one row per CDR3 protein. The sample has hundreds of thousands of distinct CDR3 sequences; roughly 41% are singletons. What was sequenced was peripheral blood. The receptors shown here come from an adult man with Graves' ophthalmopathy. Both conserved end residues are part of each CDR3. The D gene is left open where the match is weak. Rows give clone size only sometimes, using once, few, many, or a class for an expanded clone.

TRBV20-1	-	-	TRBJ2-5	TGCAGTGCTAGTCTGGCCAGCTCAGGACCTAGTGGTACCCAGTACTTC	CSASLASSGPSGTQYF
TRBV2	many	TRBD2	TRBJ2-7	TGTGCCAGCAGTGTCGGACTAGCGGGAGTTCGGGAGCAGTACTTC	CASSVGLAGVREQYF
TRBV4-2	few	TRBD1	TRBJ2-7	TGTGCCAGCAGTCCCAGGACAGGTCGGACCTACGAGCAGTACTTC	CASSPRTGRTYEQYF
TRBV7-3	-	-	TRBJ1-1	TGTGCCAGCAGCTTAGAGGAGGGAGACACTGAAGCTTTCTTT	CASSLEEGDTEAFF
TRBV5-1	many	TRBD1	TRBJ2-7	TGCGCCAGCAGCGTCGCGGGACAGGCCTCCTACGAGCAGTACTTC	CASSVAGQASYEQYF
TRBV2	-	-	TRBJ2-7	TGTGCCAGCAGTTACGCCTCACAGGGCTACGAGCAGTACTTC	CASSYASQGYEQYF
TRBV5-6	-	-	TRBJ1-1	TGTGCCAGCAGGTTCTCCGTCGGGACACCTGAAGCTTTCTTT	CASRFSVGTPEAFF
TRBV19	many	-	TRBJ1-6	TGTGCCAGTAGATTAAGGGGAAATAATTCACCCCTCCACTTT	CASRLRGNNSPLHF
TRBV4-1	-	-	TRBJ1-2	TGCGCCAGCAGCCAAGAAAGACAGGCCCTGGGGTATGGCTACACCTTC	CASSQERQALGYGYTF
TRBV12-3/TRBV12-4	many	-	TRBJ1-1	TGTGCCATCGCGGCCGGGGGTAGGAACACTGAAGCTTTCTTT	CAIAAGGRNTEAFF
TRBV19	many	-	TRBJ1-5	TGTGCCAGTAGTAGCACAGACAATCAGCCCCAGCATTTT	CASSSTDNQPQHF
TRBV9	-	-	TRBJ2-7	TGTGCCAGCAGAGGCCCTCTTTCCTACGAGCAGTACTTC	CASRGPLSYEQYF
TRBV7-9	-	TRBD2	TRBJ2-7	TGTGCCAGCAGCCCCGAGGGGACTAGCGGGACCTACGAGCAGTACTTC	CASSPEGTSGTYEQYF
TRBV12-3/TRBV12-4	-	-	TRBJ1-1	TGTGCCAGCAGTTTATTGTCAGTCAACACTGAAGCTTTCTTT	CASSLLSVNTEAFF